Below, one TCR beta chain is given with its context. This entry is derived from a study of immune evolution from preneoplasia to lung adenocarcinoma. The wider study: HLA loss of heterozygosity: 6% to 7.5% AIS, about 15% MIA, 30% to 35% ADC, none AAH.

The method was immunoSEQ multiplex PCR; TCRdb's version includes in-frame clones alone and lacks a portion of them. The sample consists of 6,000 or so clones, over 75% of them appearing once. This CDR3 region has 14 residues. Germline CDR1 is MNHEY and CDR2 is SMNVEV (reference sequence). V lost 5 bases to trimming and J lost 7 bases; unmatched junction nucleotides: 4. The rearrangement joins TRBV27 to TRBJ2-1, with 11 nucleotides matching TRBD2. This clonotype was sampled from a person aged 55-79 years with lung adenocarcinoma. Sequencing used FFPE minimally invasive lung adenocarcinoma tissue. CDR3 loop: CASSISGGANEQFF. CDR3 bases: TGTGCCAGCAGTATTAGCGGGGGGGCTAATGAGCAGTTCTTC.